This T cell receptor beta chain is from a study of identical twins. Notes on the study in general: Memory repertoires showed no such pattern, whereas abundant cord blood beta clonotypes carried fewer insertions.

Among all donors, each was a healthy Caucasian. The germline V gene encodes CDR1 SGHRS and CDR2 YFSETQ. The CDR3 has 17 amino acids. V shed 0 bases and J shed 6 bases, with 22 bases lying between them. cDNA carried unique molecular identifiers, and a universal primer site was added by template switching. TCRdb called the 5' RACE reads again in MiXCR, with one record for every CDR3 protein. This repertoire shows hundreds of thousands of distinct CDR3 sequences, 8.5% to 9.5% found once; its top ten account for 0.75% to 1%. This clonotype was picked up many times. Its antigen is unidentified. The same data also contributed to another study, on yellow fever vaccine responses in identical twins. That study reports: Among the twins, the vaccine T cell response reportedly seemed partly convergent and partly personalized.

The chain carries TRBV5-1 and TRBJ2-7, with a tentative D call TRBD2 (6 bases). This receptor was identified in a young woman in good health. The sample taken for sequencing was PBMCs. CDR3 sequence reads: CASSLDGTAALVGEQYF. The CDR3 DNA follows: TGCGCCAGCAGCTTGGACGGGACTGCAGCATTAGTCGGCGAGCAGTACTTC.